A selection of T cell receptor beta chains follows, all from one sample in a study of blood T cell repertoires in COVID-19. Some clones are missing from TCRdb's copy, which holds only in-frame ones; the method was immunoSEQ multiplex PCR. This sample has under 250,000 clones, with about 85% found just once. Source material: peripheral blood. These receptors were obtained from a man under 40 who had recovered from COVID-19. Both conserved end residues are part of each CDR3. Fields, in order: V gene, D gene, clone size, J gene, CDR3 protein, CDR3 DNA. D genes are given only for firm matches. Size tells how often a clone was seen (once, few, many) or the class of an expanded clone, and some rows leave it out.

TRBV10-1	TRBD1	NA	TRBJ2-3	CASSTGQDTQYF	TGCGCCAGCTCGACAGGGCAGGATACGCAGTATTTT
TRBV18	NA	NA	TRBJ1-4	CASSPNRDRFNEKLFF	TGTGCCAGCTCACCCAACAGAGACAGGTTTAATGAAAAACTGTTTTTT
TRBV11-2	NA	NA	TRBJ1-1	CASSLGTDMNTEAFF	TGTGCCAGCAGCTTAGGGACGGACATGAACACTGAAGCTTTCTTT
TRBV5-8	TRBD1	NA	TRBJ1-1	CASSFYRGVNTEAFF	TGTGCCAGCAGCTTTTACAGGGGGGTGAACACTGAAGCTTTCTTT
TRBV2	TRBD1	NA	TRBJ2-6	CASSGPGQGLSGANVLTF	TGTGCCAGCAGTGGGCCGGGACAGGGGCTTTCTGGGGCCAACGTCCTGACTTTC
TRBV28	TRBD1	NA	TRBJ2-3	CASSSSTGGTITDTQYF	TGTGCCAGCAGTTCCTCAACAGGGGGCACCATCACAGATACGCAGTATTTT
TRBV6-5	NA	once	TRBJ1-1	CASSPAKRWGTEAFF	TGTGCCAGCAGTCCGGCCAAGCGGTGGGGCACTGAAGCTTTCTTT
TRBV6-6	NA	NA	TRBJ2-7	CATLAAEAGEQYF	TGTGCCACCTTAGCTGCTGAGGCGGGGGAGCAGTACTTC
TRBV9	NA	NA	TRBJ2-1	CASSALPGVQQEQFF	TGTGCCAGCAGCGCCCTTCCGGGGGTACAACAAGAGCAGTTCTTC
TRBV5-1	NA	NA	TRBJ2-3	CASSSGQPMGTDTQYF	TGCGCCAGCAGCAGCGGACAGCCGATGGGCACAGATACGCAGTATTTT
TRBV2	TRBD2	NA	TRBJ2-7	CASSPSGVYEQYF	TGTGCCAGCAGTCCTAGCGGGGTTTACGAGCAGTACTTC
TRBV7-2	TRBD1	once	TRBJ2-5	CASSLGQGMGKVETQYF	TGTGCCAGCAGCTTGGGACAGGGCATGGGGAAGGTAGAGACCCAGTACTTC
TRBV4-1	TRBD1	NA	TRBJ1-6	CASSLTSGGNSPLHF	TGCGCCAGCAGCCTAACCTCAGGGGGGAATTCACCCCTCCACTTT
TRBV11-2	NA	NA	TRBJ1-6	CASSLEAVNSPLHF	TGTGCCAGCAGCTTAGAGGCAGTTAATTCACCCCTCCACTTT
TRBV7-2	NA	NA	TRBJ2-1	CASSLAGHGGLEQFF	TGTGCCAGCAGCTTAGCTGGGCACGGGGGTCTGGAGCAGTTCTTC
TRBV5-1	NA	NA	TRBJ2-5	CASSLAGVEETQYF	TGCGCCAGCAGCTTGGCAGGGGTGGAAGAGACCCAGTACTTC
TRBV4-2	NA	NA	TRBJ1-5	CASSQDPLERQPQHF	TGTGCCAGCAGCCAAGACCCTCTCGAGCGGCAGCCCCAGCATTTT
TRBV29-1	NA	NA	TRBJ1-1	CSVVPGTEAFF	TGCAGCGTTGTTCCGGGCACTGAAGCTTTCTTT
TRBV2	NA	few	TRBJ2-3	CASSVQEDTQYF	TGTGCCAGCAGTGTACAGGAGGATACGCAGTATTTT
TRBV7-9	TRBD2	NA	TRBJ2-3	CASSLLAGGLSDTQYF	TGTGCCAGCAGCTTACTAGCGGGGGGGCTTTCAGATACGCAGTATTTT
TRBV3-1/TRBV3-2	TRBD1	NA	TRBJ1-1	CASSQRQGVGAFF	TGTGCCAGCAGCCAACGCCAGGGGGTGGGAGCTTTCTTT
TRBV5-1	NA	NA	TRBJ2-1	CASSLAGGANNEQFF	TGCGCCAGCAGCTTGGCGGGGGGCGCTAACAATGAGCAGTTCTTC
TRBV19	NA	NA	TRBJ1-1	CASSTQAGLAFF	TGTGCCAGTAGTACCCAAGCCGGTCTAGCTTTCTTT
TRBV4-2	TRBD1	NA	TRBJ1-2	CASSQAQGAENYGYTF	TGTGCCAGCAGCCAAGCACAGGGGGCGGAGAACTATGGCTACACCTTC
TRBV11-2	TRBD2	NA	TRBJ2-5	CASSLGLAGTQETQYF	TGTGCCAGCAGCTTAGGTTTAGCGGGGACTCAAGAGACCCAGTACTTC
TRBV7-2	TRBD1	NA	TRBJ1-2	CASRGQRGNNYGYTF	TGTGCCAGCAGGGGACAGAGAGGAAACAACTATGGCTACACCTTC
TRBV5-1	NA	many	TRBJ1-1	CASSLSGDFGTEAFF	TGCGCCAGCAGCTTGAGTGGGGACTTCGGGACTGAAGCTTTCTTT
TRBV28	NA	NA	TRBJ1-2	CASSLLDRIYYGYTF	TGTGCCAGCAGTTTACTGGACAGAATTTATTATGGCTACACCTTC
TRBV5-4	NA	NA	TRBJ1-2	CASSLPGADGYTF	TGTGCCAGCAGCTTGCCAGGGGCGGATGGCTACACCTTC
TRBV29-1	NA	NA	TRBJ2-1	CSVGAQVGAYNEQFF	TGCAGCGTTGGTGCGCAGGTTGGCGCCTACAATGAGCAGTTCTTC
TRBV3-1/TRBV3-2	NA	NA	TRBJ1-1	CASSPIQGRAEAFF	TGTGCCAGCAGCCCGATACAGGGACGCGCTGAAGCTTTCTTT
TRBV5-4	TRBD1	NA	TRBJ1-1	CASSLPGGYTEAFF	TGTGCCAGCAGCTTGCCAGGGGGATACACTGAAGCTTTCTTT
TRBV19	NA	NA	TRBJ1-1	CASSYNRMNTEAFF	TGTGCCAGTAGTTACAACAGGATGAACACTGAAGCTTTCTTT
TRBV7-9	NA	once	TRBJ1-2	CASSFRDLGYGYTF	TGTGCCAGCAGCTTTCGGGACTTGGGCTATGGCTACACCTTC
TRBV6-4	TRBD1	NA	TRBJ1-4	CASSEQGGANEKLFF	TGTGCCAGCAGTGAACAGGGGGGAGCTAATGAAAAACTGTTTTTT
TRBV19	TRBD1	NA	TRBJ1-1	CASNTGATEAFF	TGTGCCAGCAACACAGGGGCCACTGAAGCTTTCTTT
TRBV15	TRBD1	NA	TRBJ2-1	CATSRKAGTGYNEQFF	TGTGCCACCAGCAGAAAGGCCGGGACAGGCTACAATGAGCAGTTCTTC
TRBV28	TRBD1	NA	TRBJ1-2	CASSYPRDRRYYGYTF	TGTGCCAGCAGTTACCCCCGGGACAGGCGATACTATGGCTACACCTTC
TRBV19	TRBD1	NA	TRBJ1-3	CASSRDSPTTIYF	TGTGCCAGTTCCCGGGACAGCCCTACGACCATATATTTT
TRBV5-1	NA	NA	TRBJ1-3	CASRGASGNTIYF	TGCGCCAGCCGGGGGGCGTCTGGAAACACCATATATTTT
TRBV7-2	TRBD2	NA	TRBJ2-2	CASSLASGGTGELFF	TGTGCCAGCAGCCTTGCTAGCGGGGGGACCGGGGAGCTGTTTTTT
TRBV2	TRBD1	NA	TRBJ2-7	CASSGTGGVYEQYF	TGTGCCAGCAGTGGAACAGGGGGCGTTTACGAGCAGTACTTC
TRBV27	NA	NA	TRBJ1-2	CATYSGGRFGYTF	TGTGCCACCTACTCGGGGGGCCGGTTTGGCTACACCTTC
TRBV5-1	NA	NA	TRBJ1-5	CASSLSAGKNQPQHF	TGCGCCAGCAGCTTGTCGGCAGGGAAAAATCAGCCCCAGCATTTT
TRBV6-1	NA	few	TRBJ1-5	CASSATGIVSNQPQHF	TGTGCCAGCAGTGCAACAGGGATTGTGAGCAATCAGCCCCAGCATTTT
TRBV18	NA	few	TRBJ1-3	CASSLDREGNTIYF	TGTGCCAGCTCACTAGACAGAGAAGGAAACACCATATATTTT
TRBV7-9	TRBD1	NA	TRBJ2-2	CASSLGTGDTGELFF	TGTGCCAGCAGCTTAGGGACAGGGGACACCGGGGAGCTGTTTTTT
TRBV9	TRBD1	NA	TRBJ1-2	CASSVTGETTYGYTF	TGTGCCAGCAGCGTAACAGGGGAGACCACTTATGGCTACACCTTC
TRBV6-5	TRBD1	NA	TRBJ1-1	CASSPTGGRNTEAFF	TGTGCCAGCAGTCCGACAGGGGGCAGGAACACTGAAGCTTTCTTT
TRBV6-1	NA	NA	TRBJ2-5	CASSEEKQAPETQYF	TGTGCCAGCAGTGAGGAAAAGCAGGCTCCAGAGACCCAGTACTTC
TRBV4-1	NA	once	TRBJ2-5	CASSQGPLVETQYF	TGCGCCAGCAGCCAAGGGCCTCTCGTGGAGACCCAGTACTTC